This T cell receptor (beta chain) derives from a study of blood T cell repertoires in COVID-19 (dated by TCRdb to the early 2020s). Study-level background: The collaborator samples originated in the United States, Italy and Spain and spanned the acute and convalescent phases of COVID-19. The material from the prospective study consisted of cDNA or gDNA derived from T cells, B-cell-depleted T cells, or PBMCs. The dataset comprised deeply sampled blood TCRbeta repertoires from subjects exposed to, actively infected with, or recovered from COVID-19. The repertoires were released in a freely available public database intended as a resource for research on the immune response to SARS-CoV-2. Samples were obtained from the ongoing ImmuneRACE study (first 160 participants) and from some 1,200 subjects provided by 6 global collaborators. The sample metadata nearly always contained a de-identified subject ID, COVID-19 status, age in years and sex. Where available, HLA class I and class II types were obtained from metadata supplied by the sample provider rather than from assay-based typing. What the work shows at the level of the full study, not this receptor alone: The quantity of clinical and demographic metadata differed by source and by participant and was supplied without curation.

The collaborating institutions used their own protocols to collect whole blood in K2EDTA tubes. For TCRbeta analysis, collaborators shipped samples in one of three forms: frozen whole blood, isolated PBMCs, or DNA extracted from either of those sample types. To note about this clone: The antigen it binds to is not known. Base quality data are lacking; no much larger clone is found one base away.

V is reduced by 3 bases and J by 7 bases, leaving a spacing of 10 bases between them. From the cysteine through the phenylalanine, the CDR3 covers 13 amino acids. Only the CDR3 portion is preserved as DNA: 39 bases, with reading frame beginning at the first base. CDR1 is given as LNHDA and CDR2 as SQIVND, both from the germline V gene (reference sequence). TCRbeta CDR3 regions were amplified from genomic DNA using the immunoSEQ Assay, a bias-controlled multiplex PCR. From the authors' description of their analysis: Nucleated cell counts per sample were estimated from amplification of reference gene primers within the assay. To quantify the absolute abundance of each unique TCRbeta CDR3 rearrangement, sequence reads were collapsed and filtered. For each sample, productive Simpson clonality was calculated by taking the square root of Simpson's diversity index across productive rearrangements. Imported from immuneACCESS, the table was reduced by TCRdb to in-frame sequences with V and J called. These copies leave out some clones; in studies compared against another copy, an unresolved V gene accounts for under half, and the cause of the remainder is not known. The DNA was the basis for D and trimming; V, J and clone size are from that table. This sample lists 130,000 to 150,000 clones; about nine tenths were detected once. The top ten hold around 1.6% of the sample.

The sequence joins TRBV19 to TRBJ1-5; no D gene call is confident. Specimen: peripheral blood. This receptor was obtained from a human donor in a cohort sampled during active COVID-19. The DNA is TGTGCCAGTAGTATTCAAGCGGTGCAGCCCCAGCATTTT. This yields the protein CASSIQAVQPQHF.